Listed below are T cell receptor beta chains from one sample, sequenced in a study of T cells in Graves' hyperthyroidism and ophthalmopathy. TCRdb reprocessed the multiplex PCR reads with MiXCR, giving one entry per CDR3 protein. The data show 700,000 or so distinct CDR3 sequences, with approximately 15% seen just once and roughly an eighth held by the top ten. Material for sequencing was blood. These receptors all come from a woman between 50 and 59 years old with Graves' ophthalmopathy. CDR3s include the opening cysteine and the closing phenylalanine or tryptophan. The order of the fields is V gene, CDR3 length, CDR3 protein.

v_call: TRBV28
cdr3_length: 16
cdr3_aa: CASRSQAGGATDTQYF

v_call: TRBV7-2
cdr3_length: 17
cdr3_aa: CASSSSTPGTSGDTQYF

v_call: TRBV12-3/TRBV12-4
cdr3_length: 16
cdr3_aa: CASSPARTGRGDTIYF

v_call: TRBV11-2
cdr3_length: 19
cdr3_aa: CASSLTGTSGGTHRRTQYF

v_call: TRBV9
cdr3_length: 13
cdr3_aa: CASSSDAASSQFF

v_call: TRBV28
cdr3_length: 13
cdr3_aa: CASSLGGDEKLFF

v_call: TRBV5-1
cdr3_length: 16
cdr3_aa: CASSLGPGIQNTEAFF

v_call: TRBV4-1
cdr3_length: 15
cdr3_aa: CASSQDQDRVLGYTF

v_call: TRBV5-5
cdr3_length: 15
cdr3_aa: CASSLWREVSNEQFF

v_call: TRBV20-1
cdr3_length: 12
cdr3_aa: CSASQQNEKLFF

v_call: TRBV7-2
cdr3_length: 13
cdr3_aa: CASSRPFDYEQFF

v_call: TRBV7-2
cdr3_length: 15
cdr3_aa: CASSLVSVPTYEQYF

v_call: TRBV20-1
cdr3_length: 14
cdr3_aa: CSAVRQGSADTQYF

v_call: TRBV4-1
cdr3_length: 15
cdr3_aa: CASSQPGQSNYGYTF

v_call: TRBV10-3
cdr3_length: 17
cdr3_aa: CAISGGARQGINNEQFF

v_call: TRBV7-8
cdr3_length: 17
cdr3_aa: CASTPGTSGAASYEQYF

v_call: TRBV5-1
cdr3_length: 18
cdr3_aa: CASSLVRDILNLPTEAFF

v_call: TRBV6-1
cdr3_length: 15
cdr3_aa: CASSPGGILRSPLHF

v_call: TRBV27
cdr3_length: 17
cdr3_aa: CASSLWGTGPYTPEAFF

v_call: TRBV6-1
cdr3_length: 12
cdr3_aa: CASSPSGDTQYF

v_call: TRBV6-2/TRBV6-3
cdr3_length: 14
cdr3_aa: CASSYSLRNTEAFF

v_call: TRBV27
cdr3_length: 16
cdr3_aa: CASSLSKTGGGSPLHF

v_call: TRBV7-2
cdr3_length: 16
cdr3_aa: CASSLLVRGPSYEQYF

v_call: TRBV6-1
cdr3_length: 14
cdr3_aa: CASSDSTGTALQHF

v_call: TRBV20-1
cdr3_length: 14
cdr3_aa: CSARASVGPDTQYF

v_call: TRBV7-3
cdr3_length: 21
cdr3_aa: CASSLEASGRPLISSYNEQFF

v_call: TRBV27
cdr3_length: 15
cdr3_aa: CASSPERAESDTQYF

v_call: TRBV6-4
cdr3_length: 13
cdr3_aa: CASSPDLTGELFF

v_call: TRBV14
cdr3_length: 12
cdr3_aa: CASSQDSRTQYF

v_call: TRBV20-1
cdr3_length: 12
cdr3_aa: CSARTTGETQYF

v_call: TRBV12-3/TRBV12-4
cdr3_length: 15
cdr3_aa: CASSGVRDRNSPLHF

v_call: TRBV4-3
cdr3_length: 15
cdr3_aa: CASSQELAGNSPLHF

v_call: TRBV7-3
cdr3_length: 16
cdr3_aa: CASSPLGGGVDNEQFF

v_call: TRBV7-8
cdr3_length: 14
cdr3_aa: CASSLLAGEDTQYF

v_call: TRBV6-1
cdr3_length: 10
cdr3_aa: CATEARKMFF

v_call: TRBV19
cdr3_length: 14
cdr3_aa: CASSIKGQNYEQYF

v_call: TRBV27
cdr3_length: 17
cdr3_aa: CASSLSYSQYSNQPQHF

v_call: TRBV12-3/TRBV12-4
cdr3_length: 13
cdr3_aa: CASSPLSEGKQYF

v_call: TRBV7-3
cdr3_length: 14
cdr3_aa: CASSLNGGRETQYF

v_call: TRBV28
cdr3_length: 11
cdr3_aa: CASLGTDTQYF

v_call: TRBV7-2
cdr3_length: 12
cdr3_aa: CASSLAVGKAFF

v_call: TRBV20-1
cdr3_length: 15
cdr3_aa: CSASDRTYSNQPQHF

v_call: TRBV12-3/TRBV12-4
cdr3_length: 14
cdr3_aa: CASSSGVGNQPQHF

v_call: TRBV2
cdr3_length: 16
cdr3_aa: CASRAQGLAENNEQFF

v_call: TRBV6-1
cdr3_length: 15
cdr3_aa: CASSSLDTSTDTQYF

v_call: TRBV7-2
cdr3_length: 15
cdr3_aa: CASSRRTGGPGELFF

v_call: TRBV7-9
cdr3_length: 17
cdr3_aa: CASSQHTSTFSENTIYF

v_call: TRBV28
cdr3_length: 17
cdr3_aa: CASSTRNAAGGGYGYTF

v_call: TRBV9
cdr3_length: 14
cdr3_aa: CASSVVTASNEQFF

v_call: TRBV7-2
cdr3_length: 15
cdr3_aa: CASSFLAGYRDTIYF

v_call: TRBV29-1
cdr3_length: 13
cdr3_aa: CSGRPRGNTEAFF

v_call: TRBV30
cdr3_length: 15
cdr3_aa: CAWSVDRVFADTQYF

v_call: TRBV20-1
cdr3_length: 13
cdr3_aa: CSAGTVAYNEQFF

v_call: TRBV30
cdr3_length: 13
cdr3_aa: CAWSLGQGYEQYF

v_call: TRBV6-1
cdr3_length: 15
cdr3_aa: CASSTTGATNEKLFF

v_call: TRBV11-2
cdr3_length: 19
cdr3_aa: CASSLDGTSGSISNNEQFF

v_call: TRBV12-3/TRBV12-4
cdr3_length: 14
cdr3_aa: CASSSRQDPDTQYF